Listed below are T cell receptor beta chains from one sample, sequenced in a study of T cells in Graves' hyperthyroidism and ophthalmopathy. TCRdb passed the multiplex PCR reads through MiXCR, listing each CDR3 protein once. The table lists more than 550,000 distinct CDR3 sequences, about 45% of them singletons. The source material was peripheral blood or thyroid tissue (not recorded which). Source of these receptors: an adult man with Graves' disease, either hyperthyroidism or ophthalmopathy (not recorded which). Each CDR3 is given with its conserved first and last residue. The D gene is left open where the match is weak. Clone size is given for some rows only: seen once, a few or many times, or a class if the clone is expanded.

clone size	D gene	J gene	V gene	CDR3 protein	CDR3 DNA
-	TRBD1	TRBJ1-1	TRBV19	CASYAGGTEAFF	TGTGCCAGTTACGCAGGGGGCACTGAAGCTTTCTTT
many	TRBD1	TRBJ2-5	TRBV7-2	CASSPGQSQETQYF	TGTGCCAGCAGCCCGGGACAGAGCCAAGAGACCCAGTACTTC
few	-	TRBJ1-5	TRBV19	CASSKYGTSNQPQHF	TGTGCCAGTAGTAAGTACGGGACATCCAATCAGCCCCAGCATTTT
-	-	TRBJ2-2	TRBV19	CAVARELFF	TGTGCCGTTGCCAGGGAGCTGTTTTTT
-	TRBD1	TRBJ1-5	TRBV2	CASSGHDRGYSNQPQHF	TGTGCCAGCAGTGGGCACGACAGGGGATATAGCAATCAGCCCCAGCATTTT
-	-	TRBJ2-7	TRBV13	CASSLEAARREQYF	TGTGCCAGCAGCTTAGAGGCTGCCAGGCGCGAGCAGTACTTC
-	TRBD1	TRBJ1-2	TRBV2	CASSPPGTGISPGYTF	TGTGCCAGCTCACCACCGGGGACAGGGATATCCCCTGGCTACACCTTC
-	-	TRBJ2-7	TRBV10-3	CASRQDWNSYEQYF	TGTGCCAGCAGACAGGATTGGAACTCCTACGAGCAGTACTTC
-	-	TRBJ1-2	TRBV25-1	CAWSFAYGYTF	TGTGCCTGGAGTTTTGCTTATGGCTACACCTTC
-	-	TRBJ1-5	TRBV28	CASSLSLYSNQPQHF	TGTGCCAGCAGTTTAAGCCTCTATAGCAATCAGCCCCAGCATTTT
-	-	TRBJ2-7	TRBV7-9	CASRSGTLSDEQYF	TGTGCCAGCAGATCCGGGACATTGTCCGACGAGCAGTACTTC
-	-	TRBJ1-1	TRBV20-1	CSARPGGAITEAFF	TGCAGTGCCCGCCCCGGGGGCGCGATCACTGAAGCTTTCTTT
few	TRBD2	TRBJ2-5	TRBV20-1	CSASTSGIKETQYF	TGCAGTGCGTCGACTAGCGGGATTAAAGAGACCCAGTACTTC
many	-	TRBJ1-5	TRBV20-1	CSATDTMDSNQPQHF	TGCAGTGCTACGGACACCATGGATAGCAATCAGCCCCAGCATTTT
-	TRBD1	TRBJ2-7	TRBV29-1	CSVTGEVGYEQYF	TGCAGCGTGACAGGGGAGGTTGGCTACGAGCAGTACTTC
many	-	TRBJ1-5	TRBV20-1	CSARDGRRPNQPQHF	TGCAGTGCTAGAGATGGCCGCAGACCCAATCAGCCCCAGCATTTT
-	TRBD2	TRBJ2-2	TRBV7-3	CASSPTSSGRETGELFF	TGTGCCAGCAGCCCAACCTCCAGCGGGAGGGAAACCGGGGAGCTGTTTTTT
-	-	TRBJ2-2	TRBV9	CASSSTLSKDTGELFF	TGTGCCAGCAGTTCGACACTCTCCAAAGACACCGGGGAGCTGTTTTTT
few	-	TRBJ2-5	TRBV12-3/TRBV12-4	CASSPEWDQETQYF	TGTGCCAGCAGTCCGGAGTGGGACCAAGAGACCCAGTACTTC
-	TRBD1	TRBJ2-5	TRBV20-1	CSDRGQETQYF	TGCAGTGACAGGGGGCAAGAGACCCAGTACTTC
-	TRBD1	TRBJ1-2	TRBV7-2	CASSIRTGATYGYTF	TGTGCCAGCAGCATTCGGACAGGGGCGACCTATGGCTACACCTTC
-	-	TRBJ1-1	TRBV7-9	CASSQDLVQTMEAFF	TGCGCCAGCAGCCAAGATCTCGTACAGACTATGGAAGCTTTCTTT
many	-	TRBJ2-6	TRBV2	CASSGSSSGANVLTF	TGTGCCAGCTCCGGGAGTAGCTCTGGGGCCAACGTCCTGACTTTC
-	TRBD1	TRBJ2-7	TRBV5-1	CASVRDRGFHEQYF	TGCGCCAGCGTCCGGGACAGGGGATTCCACGAGCAGTACTTC
few	TRBD2	TRBJ2-5	TRBV7-2	CASSPYATLAEETQYF	TGTGCCAGCAGCCCCTACGCGACCCTAGCGGAAGAGACCCAGTACTTC
-	-	TRBJ1-1	TRBV10-3	CASSYTGRHGSTEAFF	TGTGCCAGCAGTTACACAGGCCGCCATGGGAGCACTGAAGCTTTCTTT
-	-	TRBJ2-7	TRBV29-1	CSSPGVAYEQYF	TGCAGCTCACCAGGAGTGGCCTACGAGCAGTACTTC
-	-	TRBJ1-2	TRBV29-1	CSVAGRSGRNYGYTF	TGCAGCGTTGCCGGTCGTTCCGGGCGGAACTATGGCTACACCTTC
many	TRBD1	TRBJ1-6	TRBV20-1	CSAAPGQGNSPLHF	TGCAGTGCAGCTCCGGGACAGGGGAATTCACCCCTCCACTTT
-	TRBD2	TRBJ2-5	TRBV20-1	CSARRLAGELETQYF	TGCAGTGCTAGGCGTCTAGCGGGAGAGCTGGAGACCCAGTACTTC
-	TRBD1	TRBJ2-5	TRBV2	CASRRRDRDGQPQYF	TGTGCCAGCAGGAGGAGGGACAGGGATGGTCAGCCCCAGTACTTC
-	TRBD1	TRBJ2-5	TRBV2	CASSGSRDRGPETQYF	TGTGCCAGCAGTGGGTCCCGGGACAGGGGGCCCGAGACCCAGTACTTC
once	-	TRBJ2-5	TRBV5-1	CASSLGQQQGTQYF	TGCGCCAGCAGCTTGGGACAGCAACAAGGGACCCAGTACTTC
-	-	TRBJ1-2	TRBV6-1	CASSPQEVYGYTF	TGTGCCAGCTCACCACAGGAGGTATATGGCTACACCTTC
once	-	TRBJ1-4	TRBV15	CATSRQGDRPNEKLFF	TGTGCCACCAGCAGACAGGGAGACAGGCCTAATGAAAAACTGTTTTTT
-	-	TRBJ1-2	TRBV20-1	CSAYPGERGGYTF	TGCAGTGCCTACCCGGGGGAGCGAGGTGGCTACACCTTC
-	TRBD1	TRBJ1-2	TRBV29-1	CSSLGQGRGYTF	TGCAGCAGTTTAGGACAGGGCCGCGGCTACACCTTC
-	TRBD2	TRBJ2-7	TRBV7-9	CATKLGLAGAYEQYF	TGCGCCACCAAGTTGGGACTAGCGGGGGCCTACGAGCAGTACTTC
-	-	TRBJ2-3	TRBV7-9	CASSQGGGTDTQYF	TGTGCCAGCAGCCAAGGGGGGGGTACAGATACGCAGTATTTT
-	TRBD1	TRBJ1-2	TRBV5-6	CASSFGTGRRLSGYTF	TGTGCCAGCAGCTTCGGGACAGGCAGAAGATTAAGTGGCTACACCTTC
-	TRBD1	TRBJ1-3	TRBV2	CASSAGTVGNTIYF	TGTGCCAGCAGTGCCGGGACAGTCGGAAACACCATATATTTT
-	TRBD1	TRBJ2-7	TRBV5-8	CASRVWTGGNLDEQYF	TGTGCCAGCAGGGTATGGACAGGGGGCAATCTTGACGAGCAGTACTTC
few	TRBD2	TRBJ2-5	TRBV28	CASEGGRAETQYF	TGTGCCAGCGAGGGCGGGAGGGCTGAGACCCAGTACTTC
many	TRBD1	TRBJ1-2	TRBV7-9	CASSPGQGTNYGYTF	TGTGCCAGCAGCCCGGGACAGGGCACTAACTATGGCTACACCTTC
-	TRBD1	TRBJ2-2	TRBV7-2	CASSARTGDTGELFF	TGTGCCAGCAGCGCGCGGACAGGCGACACCGGGGAGCTGTTTTTT
-	-	TRBJ1-5	TRBV19	CASSIRLRDQPQHF	TGTGCCAGTAGTATTAGGCTGAGAGATCAGCCCCAGCATTTT
-	TRBD1	TRBJ1-1	TRBV19	CAWSPHRGNTEAFF	TGTGCCTGGAGTCCTCACAGGGGGAACACTGAAGCTTTCTTT
many	TRBD1	TRBJ1-5	TRBV2	CASRGTAYSNQPQHF	TGTGCCAGCAGGGGGACAGCGTATAGCAATCAGCCCCAGCATTTT
-	-	TRBJ1-4	TRBV11-2	CASSPTGTSEKPFF	TGTGCCAGCAGTCCAACGGGGACATCGGAAAAACCGTTTTTT
-	TRBD2	TRBJ2-7	TRBV7-9	CASSSVSGRAGIYEQYF	TGTGCCAGCAGCTCCGTTAGCGGGAGGGCCGGTATTTACGAGCAGTACTTC
-	-	TRBJ2-7	TRBV12-3/TRBV12-4	CASSQGQDRDEQYF	TGTGCCAGCAGCCAAGGCCAGGACCGTGACGAGCAGTACTTC
many	-	TRBJ2-7	TRBV7-9	CASSLKDISYEQYF	TGTGCCAGCAGCTTAAAGGACATCTCCTACGAGCAGTACTTC
once	-	TRBJ1-6	TRBV19	CASSILQDNSPLHF	TGTGCCAGTAGTATACTACAGGATAATTCACCCCTCCACTTT
many	-	TRBJ1-1	TRBV10-3	CAIRTGHKNTEAFF	TGTGCCATCAGAACGGGACATAAGAACACTGAAGCTTTCTTT
few	TRBD1	TRBJ1-5	TRBV7-2	CASRKTGVIGNQPQHF	TGTGCCAGCAGGAAAACAGGGGTAATTGGCAATCAGCCCCAGCATTTT
-	-	TRBJ2-5	TRBV4-1	CASSPSGTHRTQYF	TGTGCCAGCAGCCCTTCCGGGACGCACAGGACCCAGTACTTC
-	-	TRBJ1-6	TRBV29-1	CSVLGEGREDSPLHF	TGCAGCGTCCTGGGCGAGGGGCGAGAGGATTCACCCCTCCACTTT
-	-	TRBJ1-1	TRBV9	CASSVESRTEAFF	TGTGCCAGCAGCGTAGAATCTCGGACTGAAGCTTTCTTT
few	TRBD1	TRBJ1-1	TRBV12-3/TRBV12-4	CASSLSQGAAFF	TGTGCCAGCAGTTTATCGCAGGGGGCAGCTTTCTTT
many	-	TRBJ2-6	TRBV12-3/TRBV12-4	CASSFGLGANVLTF	TGTGCCAGCAGTTTCGGCCTCGGGGCCAACGTCCTGACTTTC